This T cell receptor (beta chain) was captured in a study of blood T cell repertoires in COVID-19. About the study: The samples span acute and convalescent COVID-19 from the United States, Italy and Spain. Sources were T cells, B-cell-depleted T cells, or PBMCs; the material itself was cDNA or gDNA.

Authors' methods: By means of reference gene primer amplification, nucleated cell counts were estimated. Profiling relied on immunoSEQ multiplex PCR, and the TCRdb table lists in-frame clones only, not all of them. The DNA gave D and trimming, while V, J and clone size come from that table. Counted here are around 140,000 clones, about 89% occurring once; the ten biggest clones make up 2% to 3%. This CDR3 has 15 amino acids. V was clipped by 2 bases and J by 4 bases; unmatched bases: 8. CDR1 is MNHEY, CDR2 SMNVEV, per germline (reference sequence). The sequence was collected from a man aged 50 to 59 with active COVID-19. The sample was peripheral blood. This chain joins TRBV27 and TRBJ2-7; TRBD1 matches at 7 bases. In nucleotides, the CDR3 is TGTGCCAGCAGTTTAGAAGGGGGCGGATGGTACGAGCAGTACTTC. Translated: CASSLEGGGWYEQYF.